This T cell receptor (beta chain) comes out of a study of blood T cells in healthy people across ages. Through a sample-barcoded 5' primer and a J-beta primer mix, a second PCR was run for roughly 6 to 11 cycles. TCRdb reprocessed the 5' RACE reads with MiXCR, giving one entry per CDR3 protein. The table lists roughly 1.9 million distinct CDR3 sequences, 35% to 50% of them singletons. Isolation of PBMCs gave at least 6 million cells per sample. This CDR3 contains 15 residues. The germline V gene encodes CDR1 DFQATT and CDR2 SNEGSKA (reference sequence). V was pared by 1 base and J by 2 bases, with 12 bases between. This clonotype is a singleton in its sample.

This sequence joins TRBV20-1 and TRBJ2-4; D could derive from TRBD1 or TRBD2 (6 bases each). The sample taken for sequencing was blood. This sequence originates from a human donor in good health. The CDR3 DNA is TGCAGTGCTAGAGTAAGGGGGGCCTCCAAAAACATTCAGTACTTC. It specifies CSARVRGASKNIQYF.